The sequence of this T cell receptor (beta chain) was determined in a study of cytomegalovirus exposure and HLA in healthy donors. Looking at the study overall: Inside one of the first data releases sat around 86 million unique TCRs taken from HLA-typed donors. Broader study findings: A few V segments could not be told apart, such as TRBV6-2 and TRBV6-3, and were left out. Researchers reported in a later analysis that a missense DCLRE1C variant was tied to TCR beta V- and J-gene trimming. A list of roughly 160 TCR beta chains associated with cytomegalovirus was given.

PCR used 60 Vbeta primers and 13 Jbeta primers. The protocol was immunoSEQ multiplex PCR, while the TCRdb copy is restricted to in-frame clones and leaves out a portion. The table records around 100,000 clones, about four fifths of them present only once. CDR3 size: 15 residues. The germline V gene has CDR1 MGHRA and CDR2 YSYEKL. V gave up 6 bases and J gave up 5 bases; unmatched junction bases: 12. Worth noting for this clone: The antigen remains undetermined.

This receptor was identified in a woman younger than 30 in good health and CMV-seropositive. This chain connects TRBV4-1 to TRBJ2-7; the match to TRBD1 covers 8 bases. The sample was PBMCs. CDR3 loop: CASRLWPRGHHEQYF. The CDR3 region has the DNA TGCGCCAGCAGACTGTGGCCCAGGGGGCACCACGAGCAGTACTTC.